The clone carrying this T cell receptor (beta chain) was found a few times. Its specificity is not known. Investigators performed immunoSEQ version v3.0 at survey level. Libraries were prepared by immunoSEQ multiplex PCR; TCRdb keeps only in-frame clonotypes and omits some of them. This table has 20,000 to 25,000 clones, around 69% appearing once. This entry comes from a study of long-term antiretroviral therapy in people with HIV. Notes on the study in general: Regardless of time point, clones expanded before ART dominated the repertoire.

This CDR3 spans 14 amino acids. CDR1 and CDR2 from the germline V gene are SGHTA and FQGNSA. V was pared by 2 bases and J by 5 bases, with 9 bases between. V usage is TRBV7-2 and J usage is TRBJ1-4; D is uncertain. The source of this sequence is a middle-aged woman with HIV. This sample comprised unsorted PBMCs, obtained less than 1.8 years before starting antiretroviral therapy. The chain's CDR3 is CASSLPLGNEKLFF. Written as DNA, the CDR3 is TGTGCCAGCAGCTTACCGCTGGGGAATGAAAAACTGTTTTTT.